The 8 T cell receptor beta chains given below trace back to one sample, sequenced in a study of identical twins. TCRdb re-called the 5' RACE reads with MiXCR, one entry per CDR3 protein. The table shows 270,000 or so distinct CDR3 sequences, with 6.5% to 9.5% occurring only once. These data were also reused for a study on yellow fever vaccine responses in identical twins.

The sample consisted of CD8+ T cells sorted from blood. The receptors here all came from a woman younger than 35 in good health.

The CDR3 DNA is TGTGCCACCAGTGACTCCAGGGACTACGAGCAGTACTTC. This sequence encodes CATSDSRDYEQYF. This rearrangement joins TRBV24-1 to TRBJ2-7; a weak D match, TRBD1 (5 bases). CDR1 and CDR2 from the germline V gene are KGHDR and SFDVKD. There are 13 residues in the CDR3. V gave up 4 bases and J gave up 3 bases, with 9 bases separating them.

This clonotype was seen ten or more times. V usage is TRBV5-6 and J usage is TRBJ1-3, with TRBD1 matching over 8 bases. Per the germline V gene, CDR1 is SGHDT and CDR2 is YYEEEE. V lost 3 bases and J lost 3; bases outside the gene matches: 2. CDR3 length: 14 residues. The CDR3 nucleotides read TGTGCCAGCAGCTACGGGACAGGTGGAAACACCATATATTTT. The encoded protein is CASSYGTGGNTIYF.

This clonotype turned up a few times. The V call is TRBV11-2, the J call TRBJ2-1; the D gene is possibly TRBD2 (6 bases). The CDR3 runs to 15 residues. CDR1 and CDR2 (germline): SGHAT, FQNNGV. Trimming took 2 bases from V and 3 from J, leaving 11 bases between them. The CDR3 nucleotides are TGTGCCAGCAGCTTAAGGGAGGAGGGCTACAATGAGCAGTTCTTC. Translating gives CASSLREEGYNEQFF.

This clonotype was observed a few times. The CDR3 DNA is TGCAGTGCTAGAGATCCCTCAACTAGCGGGAGATTTTGGGAGCAGTACTTC. Its translation is CSARDPSTSGRFWEQYF. The V and J genes are TRBV20-1 and TRBJ2-7; 11 bases are shared with TRBD2. The CDR3 is 17 residues long. The germline gives CDR1 DFQATT, CDR2 SNEGSKA (reference sequence). Trimming cost V 0 bases and J 7 bases; bases outside gene matches: 14.

The rearrangement uses TRBV7-8 and TRBJ2-2; no firm D call. In germline, CDR1 is SGHVS, CDR2 FQNEAQ. Trimming shortened V by 5 bases and J by 0 bases, and 16 bases separated the two germline ends. CDR3 length equals 17 residues. This CDR3 reads CASSPFNTLPNTGELFF. CDR3 nucleotide sequence: TGTGCCAGCAGCCCCTTTAACACGCTTCCGAACACCGGGGAGCTGTTTTTT.

This clonotype came up many times. V usage is TRBV10-3 and J usage is TRBJ1-5, with 7 bases that match TRBD1. V was pared by 8 bases and J by 0 bases, with 1 base of the junction left unmatched. Germline CDR1 and CDR2: ENHRY and SYGVKD. The CDR3 spans 13 residues. The CDR3 DNA reads TGTGCCATCCGGGACAGTAGCAATCAGCCCCAGCATTTT. It yields the protein CAIRDSSNQPQHF.

At least ten counts were recorded for this clonotype. The CDR3 loop reads CASSIGGDYEQYF. In DNA form, the CDR3 reads TGCGCCAGCAGCATAGGAGGGGACTACGAGCAGTACTTC. The chain combines TRBV5-1 with TRBJ2-7; maybe TRBD2 (6 bases). V lost 4 bases and J 3 bases, leaving 11 bases between the germline ends. The CDR3 spans 13 residues. Germline assignment: CDR1 SGHRS and CDR2 YFSETQ.

Details on this clonotype: A read error may be the cause here, since a much bigger clone is one base away. The chain joins TRBV12-3 or TRBV12-4 to TRBJ2-7; weak D call: TRBD2 (5 bases). The length of the CDR3 is 14 residues. CDR3 region: CASSFKEASYELYF. DNA of the CDR3: TGTGCCAGCAGTTTTAAGGAGGCTTCCTACGAGCTGTACTTC.